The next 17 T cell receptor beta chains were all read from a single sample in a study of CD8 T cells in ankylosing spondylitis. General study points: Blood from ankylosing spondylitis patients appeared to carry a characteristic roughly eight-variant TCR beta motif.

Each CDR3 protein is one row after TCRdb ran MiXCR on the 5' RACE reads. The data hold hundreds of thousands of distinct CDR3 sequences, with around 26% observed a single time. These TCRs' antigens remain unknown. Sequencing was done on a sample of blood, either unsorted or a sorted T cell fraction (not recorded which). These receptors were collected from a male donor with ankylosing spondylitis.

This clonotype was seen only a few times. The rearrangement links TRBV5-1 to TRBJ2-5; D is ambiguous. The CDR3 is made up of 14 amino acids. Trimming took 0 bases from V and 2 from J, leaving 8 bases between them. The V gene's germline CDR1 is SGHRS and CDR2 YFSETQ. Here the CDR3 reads CASSLEVTQETQYF. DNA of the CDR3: TGCGCCAGCAGCTTGGAAGTGACGCAAGAGACCCAGTACTTC.

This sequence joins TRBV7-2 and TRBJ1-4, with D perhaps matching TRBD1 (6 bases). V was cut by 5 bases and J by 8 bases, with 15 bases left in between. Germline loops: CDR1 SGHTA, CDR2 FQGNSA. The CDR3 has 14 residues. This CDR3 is CASSQGQFGEKLFF. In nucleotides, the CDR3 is TGTGCCAGCAGCCAAGGACAGTTCGGAGAAAAACTGTTTTTT.

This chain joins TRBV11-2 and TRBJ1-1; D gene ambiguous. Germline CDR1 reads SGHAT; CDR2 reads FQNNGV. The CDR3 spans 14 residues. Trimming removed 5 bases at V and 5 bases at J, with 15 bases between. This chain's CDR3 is CASSLQGGWTEAFF. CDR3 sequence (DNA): TGTGCCAGCAGCCTCCAAGGCGGGTGGACTGAAGCTTTCTTT.

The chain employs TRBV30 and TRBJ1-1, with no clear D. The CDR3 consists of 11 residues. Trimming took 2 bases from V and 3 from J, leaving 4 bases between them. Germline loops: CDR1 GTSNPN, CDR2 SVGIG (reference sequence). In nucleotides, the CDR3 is TGTGCCTGGAGTTCTTACACTGAAGCTTTCTTT. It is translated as CAWSSYTEAFF.

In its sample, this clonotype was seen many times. The CDR3 spells CASSLGSEETQYF. Here the CDR3 DNA reads TGCGCCAGCAGCTTAGGCAGCGAAGAGACCCAGTACTTC. The gene calls are TRBV5-1 and TRBJ2-5; D not resolved. Germline V gene sequence: CDR1 SGHRS, CDR2 YFSETQ. This CDR3 contains 13 residues. The V and J ends lost 2 bases and 3 bases respectively, with 8 bases between them.

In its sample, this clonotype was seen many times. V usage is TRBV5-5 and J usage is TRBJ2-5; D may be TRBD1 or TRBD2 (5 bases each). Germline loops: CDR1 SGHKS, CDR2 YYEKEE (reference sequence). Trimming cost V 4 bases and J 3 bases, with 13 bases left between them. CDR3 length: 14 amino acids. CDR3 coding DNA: TGTGCCAGCAGCCCGGGGACGCGTGAAGAGACCCAGTACTTC. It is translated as CASSPGTREETQYF.

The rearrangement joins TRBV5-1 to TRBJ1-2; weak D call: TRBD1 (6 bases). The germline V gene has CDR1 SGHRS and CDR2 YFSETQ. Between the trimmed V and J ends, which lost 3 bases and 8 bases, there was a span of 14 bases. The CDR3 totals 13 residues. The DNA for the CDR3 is TGCGCCAGCAGCTCGACAGGTGGGCTAGGCTACACCTTC. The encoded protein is CASSSTGGLGYTF.

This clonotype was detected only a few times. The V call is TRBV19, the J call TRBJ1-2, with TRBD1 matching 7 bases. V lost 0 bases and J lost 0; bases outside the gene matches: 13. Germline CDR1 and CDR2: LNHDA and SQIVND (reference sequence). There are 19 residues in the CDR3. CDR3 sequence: CASSIDHRPATGPNYGYTF. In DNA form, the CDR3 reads TGTGCCAGTAGTATAGACCACCGGCCCGCGACAGGGCCTAACTATGGCTACACCTTC.

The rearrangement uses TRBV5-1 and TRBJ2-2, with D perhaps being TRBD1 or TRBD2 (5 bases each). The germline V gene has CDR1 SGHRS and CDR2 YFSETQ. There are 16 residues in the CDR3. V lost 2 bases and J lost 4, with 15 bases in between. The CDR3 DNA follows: TGCGCCAGCAGCTTCCCGGGGCCTACCTTCACCGGGGAGCTGTTTTTT. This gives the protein CASSFPGPTFTGELFF.

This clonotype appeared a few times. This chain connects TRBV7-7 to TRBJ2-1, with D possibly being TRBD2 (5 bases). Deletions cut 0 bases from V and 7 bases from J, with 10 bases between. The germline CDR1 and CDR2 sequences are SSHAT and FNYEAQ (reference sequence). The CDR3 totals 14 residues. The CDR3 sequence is CASSLAGVQNEQFF. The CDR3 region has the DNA TGTGCCAGCAGCTTAGCGGGAGTACAGAATGAGCAGTTCTTC. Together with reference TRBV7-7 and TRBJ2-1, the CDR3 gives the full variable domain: GAGVSQSPRYKVTKRGQDVTLRCDPISSHATLYWYQQALGQGPEFLTYFNYEAQPDKSGLPSDRFSAERPEGSISTLTIQRTEQRDSAMYRCASSLAGVQNEQFFGPGTRLTVL.

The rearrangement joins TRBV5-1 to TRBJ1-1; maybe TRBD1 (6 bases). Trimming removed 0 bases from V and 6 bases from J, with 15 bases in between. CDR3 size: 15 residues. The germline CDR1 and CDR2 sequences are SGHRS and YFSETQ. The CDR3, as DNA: TGCGCCAGCAGCTTGGAGGCCAGGGGTATAGCTGAAGCTTTCTTT. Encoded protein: CASSLEARGIAEAFF.

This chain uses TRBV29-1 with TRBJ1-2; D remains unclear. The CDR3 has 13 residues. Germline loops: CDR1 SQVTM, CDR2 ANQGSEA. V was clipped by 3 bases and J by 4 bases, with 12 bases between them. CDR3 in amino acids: CSVERANLYGYTF. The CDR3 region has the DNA TGCAGCGTTGAGAGGGCTAATCTCTATGGCTACACCTTC.

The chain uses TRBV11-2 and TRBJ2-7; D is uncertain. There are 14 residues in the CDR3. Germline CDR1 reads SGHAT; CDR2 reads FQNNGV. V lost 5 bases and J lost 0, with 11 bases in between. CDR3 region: CASSLRGDSYEQYV. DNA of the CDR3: TGTGCCAGCAGCCTGAGAGGAGACTCCTACGAGCAGTACGTC.

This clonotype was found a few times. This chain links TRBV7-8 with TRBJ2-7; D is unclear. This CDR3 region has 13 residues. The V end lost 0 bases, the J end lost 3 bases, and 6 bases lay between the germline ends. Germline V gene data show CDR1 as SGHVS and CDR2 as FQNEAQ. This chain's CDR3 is CASSLASNYEQYV. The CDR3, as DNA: TGTGCCAGCAGCTTAGCCTCCAACTACGAGCAGTACGTC.

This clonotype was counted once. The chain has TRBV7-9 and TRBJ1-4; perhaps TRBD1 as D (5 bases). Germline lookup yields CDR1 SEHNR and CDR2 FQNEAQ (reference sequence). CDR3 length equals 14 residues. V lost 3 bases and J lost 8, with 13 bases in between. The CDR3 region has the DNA TGTGCCAGCAGCTTTGCGGGGGTTAGAGAAAAACTGTTTTTT. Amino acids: CASSFAGVREKLFF.

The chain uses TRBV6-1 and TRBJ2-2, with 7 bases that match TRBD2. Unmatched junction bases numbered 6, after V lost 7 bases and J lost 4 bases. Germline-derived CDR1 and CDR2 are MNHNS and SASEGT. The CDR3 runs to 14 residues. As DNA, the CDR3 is TGTGCCAGCACCGCCCCGGGGGGCACCGGGGAGCTGTTTTTT. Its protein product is CASTAPGGTGELFF.

DNA of the CDR3: TGTGCCAGCAGCTTTGATGGCGGGAGGGCAGATACGCAGTATTTT. Residues: CASSFDGGRADTQYF. The chain combines TRBV7-9 with TRBJ2-3; 9 bases fit TRBD2. The junction had 5 bases not matched to a gene; V was cut back by 3 bases and J by 4 bases. CDR1 and CDR2 from the germline V gene are SEHNR and FQNEAQ (reference sequence). The CDR3 is 15 amino acids. Full variable domain (remainder filled in from reference TRBV7-9 and TRBJ2-3): DTGVSQNPRHKITKRGQNVTFRCDPISEHNRLYWYRQTLGQGPEFLTYFQNEAQLEKSRLLSDRFSAERPKGSFSTLEIQRTEQGDSAMYLCASSFDGGRADTQYFGPGTRLTVL.